These 27 T cell receptor beta chains share one sample of origin, sequenced in a study of tumor-infiltrating lymphocytes in primary liver carcinoma. Investigators took RNA and DNA out together from 20-30 mg of unsorted bulk tissue. Constant-region priming of approximately 0.55 ug total RNA yielded TCR beta cDNA. For TCR beta, libraries were produced by three nested multiplex PCR rounds using slightly modified ARM-PCR. Primers for the first two PCR rounds were TRBV1-TRBV30 forward primers and a C-beta reverse primer (roughly 10 cycles per round). One entry per CDR3 protein results from TCRdb running MiXCR on the multiplex PCR reads. The table records over 35,000 distinct CDR3 sequences, 73% of them present only once. Specimen: liver tumor tissue from sampling region 2. Noted subset: tumor region T2, inferior pole. These receptor sequences come from a man in his forties with primary liver carcinoma and hepatitis B virus infection.

Note on this clonotype: At one end, the junction sequence differs from germline, possibly due to a read error. This chain uses TRBV7-3 with TRBJ2-7; the D gene could be TRBD1 or TRBD2 (6 bases each). CDR1 and CDR2 (germline): SGHTA, FQGTGA. CDR3 length: 13 residues. CDR3 amino acids: CASSLGGGTEQHF. CDR3 coding DNA: TGTGCCAGTAGCTTAGGAGGGGGGACCGAGCAGCACTTC.

This clonotype was seen many times. This chain joins TRBV20-1 and TRBJ1-2, with 7 nucleotides matching TRBD1. This CDR3 contains 14 residues. Trimming removed 5 bases from V and 6 bases from J; junction bases left unmatched: 12. Germline V gene data show CDR1 as DFQATT and CDR2 as SNEGSKA (reference sequence). The DNA for the CDR3 is TGCAGTGCTGGTACAGGGGAGGGACTTGATGGCTACACCTTC. This sequence encodes CSAGTGEGLDGYTF.

With regard to this clonotype: An end of the junction differs from the germline gene, which may be a read error. V is TRBV28 and J is TRBJ2-7; TRBD2 matches 10 bases. The CDR3 is made up of 16 amino acids. Germline loops: CDR1 MDHEN, CDR2 SYDVKM. CDR3 protein: CARSYIPTSGKNGQYF. CDR3 nucleotides: TGTGCCAGGAGTTACATCCCAACTAGCGGGAAAAACGGGCAGTACTTC.

This clonotype was recorded many times. It may be a read error: a sequence one base away is much more abundant. The chain combines TRBV28 with TRBJ2-3; TRBD2 aligns across 8 bases. Germline CDR1 reads MDHEN; CDR2 reads SYDVKM. The CDR3 runs 14 residues. Trimming removed 9 bases from V and 3 bases from J; junction bases left unmatched: 8. The DNA for the CDR3 is TGTGCCAGTGCGTATCGGGGGGGGACAGATACGCAGTATTTT. It yields the protein CASAYRGGTDTQYF.

As concerns this clonotype: At one end, the junction sequence differs from germline, possibly due to a read error. Written as DNA, the CDR3 is TGTGCCAGCAGCTTAGACTTCCGAGAGACCCAGTGCTTC. Its protein product is CASSLDFRETQCF. The V gene is TRBV7-9, the J gene TRBJ2-5; D unclear. Germline-derived CDR1 and CDR2 are SEHNR and FQNEAQ (reference sequence). The CDR3 has 13 amino acids.

Concerning this clonotype: A junction boundary mismatches the germline segment, possibly from a read error. The J gene is TRBJ2-1, the V gene TRBV11-2, with 7 nucleotides matching TRBD1. The CDR3 extends over 17 amino acids. The germline V gene encodes CDR1 SGHAT and CDR2 FQNNGV. The CDR3 bases are TGTGCCGGCAGCCTAGATCTATGGACAGGATTTGACAATGAGCAGTTCTTC. It is translated as CAGSLDLWTGFDNEQFF.

As for this clonotype: The junction differs from germline at one of its ends, possibly a read error. The gene calls are TRBV30 and TRBJ1-2, with D unclear. This CDR3 region has 14 residues. Looked up from germline, CDR1 is GTSNPN and CDR2 is SVGIG (reference sequence). Here the CDR3 DNA reads TGTGCCTGGGGTGTCAGCAGGCCTAACTATGGCTACACCTTC. Protein product: CAWGVSRPNYGYTF.

The chain joins TRBV20-1 to TRBJ2-1, with D unresolved. Deletions cut 1 base from V and 13 bases from J, with 17 bases between. Germline V gives CDR1 DFQATT, CDR2 SNEGSKA (reference sequence). This CDR3 comprises 13 residues. CDR3 region: CSARAASVRVQFF. The CDR3 nucleotides read TGCAGTGCTAGAGCGGCAAGCGTGAGAGTTCAGTTCTTC.

The genes are TRBV7-8 and TRBJ2-7, with 7 positions matching TRBD1. The CDR3 is 15 amino acids. Germline assignment: CDR1 SGHVS and CDR2 FQNEAQ. J gave up 7 bases and V 0 bases, and 9 bases lay outside the gene matches. CDR3 bases: TGTGCCAGCAGCTTAGCCGGGGACAGAGCCCAGGAGCAGTACTTC. This encodes CASSLAGDRAQEQYF.

This chain connects TRBV11-1 to TRBJ2-3; the match to TRBD1 covers 7 bases. There are 15 residues in the CDR3. The J segment lost 7 bases and the V segment lost 5 bases, leaving 12 bases of the junction unmatched. The V gene's germline CDR1 is SGHAT and CDR2 FQDESV (reference sequence). The chain's CDR3 is CASSQPGQFTYTQYF. Written as DNA, the CDR3 is TGTGCCAGCAGCCAACCGGGACAGTTTACATATACGCAGTATTTT.

This clonotype has only a few counts. A clone one base away is much larger, so this may be a read error. The chain uses TRBV5-1 and TRBJ2-5; 14 positions match TRBD2. Per germline, CDR1 SGHRS and CDR2 YFSETQ. V shed 3 bases and J 4 bases; nucleotides not matched to a gene: 5. The CDR3 spans 16 residues. The CDR3: CASSSGLAGGRETQYF. In DNA form, the CDR3 reads TGCGCCAGCAGCTCCGGACTAGCGGGAGGACGAGAGACCCAGTACTTC.

About this clonotype: A much larger clonotype is one base distant, so this may be a read error. The V and J genes are TRBV28 and TRBJ1-1; D not certain. The CDR3 is made up of 12 amino acids. Per germline, CDR1 MDHEN and CDR2 SYDVKM. Trimming removed 7 bases from V and 1 base from J, with 7 bases in between. The CDR3 DNA follows: TGTGCCAGCACGATTCCGAACACTGAAGCTTTCTTT. Translation: CASTIPNTEAFF.

The count of this clonotype is one. A much bigger clone sits one base away, suggesting this may be a read error. This chain links TRBV7-2 with TRBJ1-2; weak D call: TRBD1 (5 bases). CDR3 length: 14 residues. CDR1 SGHTA and CDR2 FQGNSA come from the germline V gene. In nucleotides, the CDR3 is TGTGTCAGCAGCTCCCCGACAGCTAACTATGGCTACACCTTC. It encodes CVSSSPTANYGYTF.

There are a few counts of this clonotype. The chain is built from TRBV4-1 and TRBJ2-3; no clear D. The end of the DNA fits TRBJ1-5 better, so the J call may be wrong. Germline V gives CDR1 MGHRA, CDR2 YSYEKL. The CDR3 totals 16 residues. The CDR3 region has the DNA TGCGCCAGCAGCCAAGATCCGGATAGCGGGAGTAATACGCAGCATTTT. It yields the protein CASSQDPDSGSNTQHF.

The sample holds a few counts of this clonotype. With a much larger clone just one base away, this may be a read error. Likely a read error: the CDR3 ends without its conserved phenylalanine or tryptophan. This chain links TRBV28 with TRBJ1-1; tentatively, D is TRBD1 (5 bases). The CDR3 contains 15 residues. Germline V gene data show CDR1 as MDHEN and CDR2 as SYDVKM. V was trimmed by 6 bases and J by 4 bases, leaving 18 bases between them. The CDR3 spells CASSPRQGRVTEAFL. CDR3 DNA sequence: TGTGCCAGCAGCCCACGCCAGGGAAGGGTCACTGAAGCTTTCCTT.

Comments on this clonotype: At one of its ends the junction is not consistent with the germline gene, which may arise from a read error. The chain links TRBV29-1 to TRBJ1-3; D is uncertain. CDR1 and CDR2 from the germline V gene are SQVTM and ANQGSEA. The length of the CDR3 is 11 residues. CDR3 DNA sequence: TGCAGCGTTGACATGGCAGACACCAAATATTTT. Translated: CSVDMADTKYF.

A remark on this clonotype: The junction shows a germline mismatch at one end, possibly a read error. The rearrangement uses TRBV11-2 and TRBJ2-2, with D tentatively TRBD1 (5 bases). Germline V gene lookup returns CDR1 SGHAT and CDR2 FQNNGV. The CDR3 loop spans 14 amino acids. The CDR3 sequence is CASNTDPDTWELFF. For the CDR3, the DNA is TGTGCCAGCAACACAGACCCGGACACCTGGGAGCTGTTTTTT.

The chain couples TRBV11-2 to TRBJ2-7, with D possibly being TRBD2 (5 bases). The CDR3 consists of 14 residues. Germline CDR1 SGHAT, CDR2 FQNNGV. Trimming shortened V by 5 bases and J by 13 bases, and 24 bases separated the two germline ends. For the CDR3, the DNA is TGTGCCAGCAGCCTACCAGATGAAACTCAGCGGACTTACTTC. This gives the protein CASSLPDETQRTYF. The variable domain in full, completed from reference TRBV11-2 and TRBJ2-7, reads EAGVAQSPRYKIIEKRQSVAFWCNPISGHATLYWYQQILGQGPKLLIQFQNNGVVDDSQLPKDRFSAERLKGVDSTLKIQPAKLEDSAVYLCASSLPDETQRTYFGPGTRLTVT.

J is TRBJ1-1 and V is TRBV12-3 or TRBV12-4; D possibly corresponds to TRBD1 (6 bases). This CDR3 comprises 13 residues. The chain's CDR3 is CVSGFSGAAVAFF. The CDR3 DNA is TGTGTTAGCGGTTTTTCAGGGGCCGCTGTAGCTTTCTTT.

A word on this clonotype: This may be a read error: a much more frequent sequence differs by one nucleotide. The chain has TRBV28 and TRBJ2-7; perhaps D is TRBD1 or TRBD2 (6 bases each). Germline V CDR1 and CDR2: MDHEN, SYDVKM. The CDR3 has 13 amino acids. CDR3: CDCRGGGSYEQYF. The CDR3 nucleotides read TGTGACTGCAGGGGAGGCGGATCCTACGAGCAGTACTTC.

Points on this clonotype: A read error may explain this, as a much larger clone is one base away. The V call is TRBV18, the J call TRBJ2-5; D remains ambiguous. V was cut by 2 bases and J by 4 bases, with 8 bases left in between. CDR1 is KGHSH and CDR2 is LQKENI in the germline V gene. The CDR3 covers 13 residues. CDR3 bases: TGTGCCAGCTCACCAGGCTTCAGAGAGACCCAGTACTTC. It encodes CASSPGFRETQYF. Drawing the rest from reference TRBV18 and TRBJ2-5, the complete variable domain is NAGVMQNPRHLVRRRGQEARLRCSPMKGHSHVYWYRQLPEEGLKFMVYLQKENIIDESGMPKERFSAEFPKEGPSILRIQQVVRGDSAAYFCASSPGFRETQYFGPGTRLLVL.

The chain links TRBV5-6 to TRBJ2-5, with D tentatively TRBD1 (5 bases). The V end was cut by 4 bases, the J end by 0 bases, with 16 bases between. The CDR3 has 16 residues. Germline CDR1 and CDR2: SGHDT and YYEEEE. The CDR3 loop reads CASSKGQGYYQETQYF. As DNA, the CDR3 is TGTGCCAGCAGCAAGGGGCAGGGCTATTACCAAGAGACCCAGTACTTC.

The chain couples TRBV28 to TRBJ2-7, with D uncertain. CDR1 and CDR2 from the germline V gene are MDHEN and SYDVKM. The CDR3 totals 13 residues. V lost 5 bases and J lost 6, with 14 bases in between. CDR3 in amino acids: CASSPSSNCEQYF. The CDR3 nucleotides are TGTGCCAGCAGTCCGTCATCGAACTGCGAGCAGTACTTC.

A word on this clonotype: Lacking the conserved final phenylalanine or tryptophan, this CDR3 likely reflects a read error. The chain joins TRBV11-2 to TRBJ2-7; possible D gene TRBD1, 5 bases. There are 15 residues in the CDR3. Germline V gene sequence: CDR1 SGHAT, CDR2 FQNNGV. V lost 5 bases, J lost 5 bases, and 19 bases lay in between. The CDR3 DNA follows: TGTGCCAGCAGCCTACGATGGACAAGGGAAAACGAGCAGTACCTC. Translation gives CASSLRWTRENEQYL.

This clonotype was seen a handful of times. The junction shows a germline mismatch at one end, possibly a read error. Here the CDR3 reads CSVLGPGPIGELFF. In DNA form, the CDR3 reads TGCAGTGTCCTCGGTCCGGGACCCATCGGGGAGCTGTTCTTT. The chain has TRBV29-1 and TRBJ2-2; perhaps D is TRBD1 or TRBD2 (5 bases each). Germline CDR1 is SQVTM and CDR2 is ANQGSEA. This CDR3 has 14 amino acids.

This clonotype has just one count. At one boundary the junction diverges from the germline segment, which might be a read error. The J gene is TRBJ2-1, the V gene TRBV30, with 9 bases identical to TRBD2. Germline CDR1 and CDR2: GTSNPN and SVGIG (reference sequence). This CDR3 spans 14 amino acids. This chain's CDR3 is CAWSVASGVRGQFF. The CDR3 nucleotides are TGTGCCTGGAGTGTGGCTAGCGGGGTCCGGGGACAGTTCTTT.

The table lists this clonotype with a count of one. The chain recombines TRBV7-9 with TRBJ2-1, with D possibly TRBD1 on 5 matching bases. The V and J ends lost 5 bases and 3 bases respectively, with 20 bases between them. Per the germline V gene, CDR1 is SEHNR and CDR2 is FQNEAQ (reference sequence). The CDR3 has 17 residues. The CDR3 bases are TGTGCCAGCAGCCGGATTGGCGGACAACTAAACTACAATGAGCAGTTCTTC. Its protein product is CASSRIGGQLNYNEQFF.